In this sample, the clone carrying this T cell receptor beta chain turned up once. This entry is derived from a study of blood T cell repertoires in COVID-19. Assay used: immunoSEQ multiplex PCR; TCRdb lists only in-frame clones, some missing. The top ten clones hold more than 7.5% of a sample with fewer than 350,000 clones, over 80% of them seen once. The receptor's source is a man aged 25 to 40 with COVID-19, enrolled during active disease. Sequenced input: peripheral blood.

The CDR3 DNA sequence: TGTGCCAGTAGTATCTCCTCCGAGTTGTCTCTCTCCTACAATGAGCAGTTCTTC. It specifies CASSISSELSLSYNEQFF. J is TRBJ2-1 and V is TRBV19; D uncertain. The CDR3 is made up of 18 amino acids. V was cut by 3 bases and J by 0 bases, with 18 bases left in between. From germline, CDR1 is LNHDA and CDR2 SQIVND (reference sequence). The whole variable domain, remainder taken from reference TRBV19 and TRBJ2-1, is DGGITQSPKYLFRKEGQNVTLSCEQNLNHDAMYWYRQDPGQGLRLIYYSQIVNDFQKGDIAEGYSVSREKKESFPLTVTSAQKNPTAFYLCASSISSELSLSYNEQFFGPGTRLTVL.